The clone carrying this TCR beta chain was found a few times. Its antigen is unidentified. In the PCR, 60 Vbeta and 13 Jbeta primers were used. The assay was immunoSEQ multiplex PCR, and TCRdb's table has in-frame clones only and misses some. The profile shows over 120,000 clones, about 8.9% of them singletons. This record comes from a study of cytomegalovirus exposure and HLA in healthy donors. Points from the study as a whole: A missense variant in DCLRE1C was later tied to TCR beta V- and J-gene trimming. Three chains tied to CMV proved CMV antigen-specific in vitro. A reported reduction in N-insertions relative to the approximately 670-donor mean was seen in an Asian-associated ancestry cluster in a later analysis.

The sequencing sample was made of PBMCs. The clonotype was recovered from a man aged 50-59 years in good health and CMV-seronegative.

The CDR3 coding sequence is TGCGCCAGCAGCTTGGTCAGCTCCTACGAGCAGTACTTC. Its protein product is CASSLVSSYEQYF. The rearrangement uses TRBV5-1 and TRBJ2-7; D gene unclear. Between the trimmed V and J ends, which lost 0 bases and 0 bases, there was a span of 4 bases. The CDR3 contains 13 residues. From germline, CDR1 is SGHRS and CDR2 YFSETQ.